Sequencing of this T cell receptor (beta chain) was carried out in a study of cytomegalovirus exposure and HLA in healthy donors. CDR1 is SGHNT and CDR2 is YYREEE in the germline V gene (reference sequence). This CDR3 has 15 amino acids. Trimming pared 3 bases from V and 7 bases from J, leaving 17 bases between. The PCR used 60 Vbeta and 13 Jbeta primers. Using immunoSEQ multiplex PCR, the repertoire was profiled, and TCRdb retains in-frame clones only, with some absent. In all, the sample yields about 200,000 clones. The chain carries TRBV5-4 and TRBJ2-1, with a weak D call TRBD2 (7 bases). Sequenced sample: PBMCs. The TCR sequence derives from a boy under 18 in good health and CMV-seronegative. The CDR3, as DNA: TGTGCCAGCAGCTCATTCCCCGGGGGGCAGAATGAGCAGTTCTTC. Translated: CASSSFPGGQNEQFF. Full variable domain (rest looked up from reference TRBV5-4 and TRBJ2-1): ETGVTQSPTHLIKTRGQQVTLRCSSQSGHNTVSWYQQALGQGPQFIFQYYREEENGRGNFPPRFSGLQFPNYSSELNVNALELDDSALYLCASSSFPGGQNEQFFGPGTRLTVL.